Shown below are 22 T cell receptor beta chains from a single sample sequenced in a study of blood T cell repertoires in COVID-19. Profiled with immunoSEQ multiplex PCR; TCRdb holds only in-frame clones, not every one. Of some 30,000 clones in the sample, roughly 84% were seen once. Material: peripheral blood. The receptors were gathered from a man at least 80 years old with active COVID-19.

V usage is TRBV5-1 and J usage is TRBJ2-5; perhaps TRBD2 as D (5 bases). The germline V gene encodes CDR1 SGHRS and CDR2 YFSETQ. The CDR3 runs 14 residues. V was clipped by 2 bases and J by 7 bases, with 15 bases between them. The CDR3 nucleotides are TGCGCCAGCAGCTTTTCTAGCTCCCCCCCGACCCAGTACTTC. Its translation is CASSFSSSPPTQYF.

The chain employs TRBV19 and TRBJ2-4, with TRBD1 matching over 10 bases. The germline V gene encodes CDR1 LNHDA and CDR2 SQIVND (reference sequence). J gave up 0 bases and V 5 bases, and 16 bases lay outside the gene matches. This CDR3 spans 20 amino acids. The CDR3 loop is CASSGGPGTGAALAKNIQYF. For the CDR3, the DNA is TGTGCCAGTAGTGGGGGCCCCGGGACAGGGGCGGCTCTAGCCAAAAACATTCAGTACTTC.

A remark on this clone: At one boundary the junction diverges from the germline segment, which might be a read error. V is TRBV7-6 and J is TRBJ2-3; D might be TRBD2 (6 bases). The CDR3 runs 15 residues. Looked up from germline, CDR1 is SGHVS and CDR2 is FNYEAQ. CDR3 protein: CASSLAAQGADTQYF. CDR3 coding DNA: TGTGCCAGCAGTTTAGCGGCCCAGGGTGCAGATACGCAGTATTTT.

The sample holds a few counts of this clone. The chain carries TRBV4-1 and TRBJ1-2, with 7 bases that match TRBD1. The junction had 6 bases not matched to a gene; V was cut back by 1 base and J by 4 bases. This CDR3 contains 15 residues. The V gene's germline CDR1 is MGHRA and CDR2 YSYEKL. Here the CDR3 DNA reads TGCGCCAGCAGCCAAGGACAGGGAGCCTTCTATGGCTACACCTTC. Amino acid sequence: CASSQGQGAFYGYTF.

The chain has TRBV18 and TRBJ1-5, with 11 bases that match TRBD1. After removal of 6 bases from V and 4 bases from J, the junction contained 5 bases not matched to a gene. Germline CDR1 KGHSH, CDR2 LQKENI. This CDR3 comprises 15 residues. Written as DNA, the CDR3 is TGTGCCAGCTCCTGGAGGGACAGGGGGAATCAGCCCCAGCATTTT. Amino acid sequence: CASSWRDRGNQPQHF.

This rearrangement joins TRBV5-5 to TRBJ1-3; D is perhaps TRBD1 (5 bases). Per germline, CDR1 SGHKS and CDR2 YYEKEE (reference sequence). The CDR3 consists of 14 residues. The ends were cut back, 4 bases at V and 2 bases at J, with 10 bases in the middle. The CDR3 nucleotides read TGTGCCAGCAGCGGAACAGGAGCTGGAAACACCATATATTTT. This gives the protein CASSGTGAGNTIYF.

The V call is TRBV19, the J call TRBJ2-1; 7 bases align to TRBD1. The CDR3 sequence is 16 residues long. After removal of 10 bases from V and 3 bases from J, the junction contained 15 bases not matched to a gene. Germline loops: CDR1 LNHDA, CDR2 SQIVND (reference sequence). The CDR3 region has the DNA TGTGCCACTCAACCAATAGGGGGCCAGAGCTACAATGAGCAGTTCTTC. This codes for CATQPIGGQSYNEQFF.

V is TRBV2 and J is TRBJ1-1; D remains ambiguous. This CDR3 has 12 residues. CDR1 and CDR2 (germline): SNHLY, FYNNEI. Trimming removed 4 bases from V and 11 bases from J, with 14 bases in between. The CDR3 loop reads CASSGTRTWAFF. CDR3 in DNA: TGTGCCAGCAGTGGGACTAGAACGTGGGCTTTCTTT.

This clone has a handful of counts. The V call is TRBV2, the J call TRBJ1-5; TRBD1 aligns across 10 bases. The CDR3 has 14 amino acids. V gave up 9 bases and J gave up 6 bases; unmatched junction bases: 8. Germline V gene lookup returns CDR1 SNHLY and CDR2 FYNNEI. CDR3 DNA: TGTGCCAGTCTGTTGGACAGGGGGGGTCAGCCCCAGCATTTT. This sequence encodes CASLLDRGGQPQHF.

The V gene is TRBV5-1, the J gene TRBJ2-3; the match to TRBD2 covers 10 bases. V lost 0 bases to trimming and J lost 2 bases; unmatched junction nucleotides: 6. In germline, CDR1 is SGHRS, CDR2 YFSETQ. The CDR3 consists of 17 residues. The CDR3 nucleotides read TGCGCCAGCAGCTTGGTCGTAGCGGGGGGTACCACAGATACGCAGTATTTT. Its protein is CASSLVVAGGTTDTQYF.

The V call is TRBV2, the J call TRBJ1-1; TRBD1 matches at 7 bases. Per the germline V gene, CDR1 is SNHLY and CDR2 is FYNNEI. The CDR3 spans 13 residues. J gave up 3 bases and V 6 bases, and 4 bases lay outside the gene matches. CDR3 DNA sequence: TGTGCCAGCAGCGCACAGGGGTACACTGAAGCTTTCTTT. Encoded protein: CASSAQGYTEAFF.

The J gene is TRBJ2-3, the V gene TRBV11-2, with D maybe TRBD1 (5 bases). Germline V gene lookup returns CDR1 SGHAT and CDR2 FQNNGV. The V end lost 5 bases, the J end lost 11 bases, and 14 bases lay between the germline ends. The CDR3 is 12 amino acids. The CDR3 DNA reads TGTGCCAGCAGCGCCAGACAGCGTGAGCAGTATTTT. It encodes CASSARQREQYF. The full variable domain, its missing parts supplied by reference TRBV11-2 and TRBJ2-3, is EAGVAQSPRYKIIEKRQSVAFWCNPISGHATLYWYQQILGQGPKLLIQFQNNGVVDDSQLPKDRFSAERLKGVDSTLKIQPAKLEDSAVYLCASSARQREQYFGPGTRLTVL.

The chain has TRBV9 and TRBJ2-3, with 15 bases lining up with TRBD2. J lost 0 bases, V lost 2 bases, and 4 bases had no gene match. The CDR3 runs to 18 residues. Germline V gene data show CDR1 as SGDLS and CDR2 as YYNGEE. The CDR3 sequence is CASSVGTSGGISTDTQYF. For the CDR3, the DNA is TGTGCCAGCAGCGTCGGGACTAGCGGGGGGATTAGCACAGATACGCAGTATTTT. The complete variable domain, with remaining parts taken from reference TRBV9 and TRBJ2-3, reads DSGVTQTPKHLITATGQRVTLRCSPRSGDLSVYWYQQSLDQGLQFLIQYYNGEERAKGNILERFSAQQFPDLHSELNLSSLELGDSALYFCASSVGTSGGISTDTQYFGPGTRLTVL.

J is TRBJ2-7 and V is TRBV19; D remains unclear. The CDR3 sequence is 16 residues long. Per germline, CDR1 LNHDA and CDR2 SQIVND (reference sequence). Trimming took 3 bases from V and 2 from J, leaving 17 bases between them. CDR3 loop: CASSMISALRPYEQYF. CDR3 coding DNA: TGTGCCAGTAGTATGATAAGCGCGCTGAGGCCCTACGAGCAGTACTTC.

V usage is TRBV6-5 and J usage is TRBJ1-3; D not certain. The CDR3 consists of 14 residues. Per the germline V gene, CDR1 is MNHEY and CDR2 is SVGAGI. The ends were cut back, 2 bases at V and 0 bases at J, with 5 bases in the middle. The CDR3 spells CASSYMSSGNTIYF. As DNA, the CDR3 is TGTGCCAGCAGTTACATGAGCTCTGGAAACACCATATATTTT.

The V call is TRBV6-6, the J call TRBJ2-1; tentative D call: TRBD2 (5 bases). The CDR3 covers 17 residues. The V end lost 5 bases, the J end lost 0 bases, and 17 bases lay between the germline ends. The germline gives CDR1 MNHNY, CDR2 SVGAGI (reference sequence). CDR3 amino acids: CASSRNYEGSSYNEQFF. CDR3 in DNA: TGTGCCAGCAGTCGCAATTACGAGGGAAGCTCCTACAATGAGCAGTTCTTC.

This chain uses TRBV3-1 (or the pseudogene TRBV3-2) with TRBJ2-7; no definite D call. Germline V CDR1 and CDR2: LGHDT, YNNKEL (reference sequence). The CDR3 extends over 14 amino acids. V lost 1 base and J 7 bases, leaving 14 bases between the germline ends. The CDR3 coding sequence is TGTGCCAGCAGCCAAGCATCAGGCCTCCAGGAGCAGTACTTC. Protein sequence: CASSQASGLQEQYF.

This clone ranks as medium-sized. In nucleotides, the CDR3 is TGCAGCGTTGTGGGCAGGTCAAACTATGGCTACACCTTC. Its protein product is CSVVGRSNYGYTF. J is TRBJ1-2 and V is TRBV29-1; D uncertain. With 4 bases removed from V and 2 bases from J, the gap between germline ends came to 11 bases. The CDR3 consists of 13 residues. Germline values: CDR1 SQVTM, CDR2 ANQGSEA.

In this sample, this clone is medium-sized. V gene TRBV13 combines with J gene TRBJ2-7, with a tentative D call TRBD2 (5 bases). Trimming removed 2 bases at V and 3 bases at J, with 11 bases between. This CDR3 spans 14 amino acids. The germline CDR1 and CDR2 sequences are PRHDT and FYEKMQ (reference sequence). In nucleotides, the CDR3 is TGTGCCAGCAGCTTAAGCGGAGAGAGCTACGAGCAGTACTTC. As protein: CASSLSGESYEQYF.

The gene calls are TRBV7-9 and TRBJ2-6, with no clear D. The V end was cut by 1 base, the J end by 0 bases, with 7 bases between. The CDR3 is made up of 16 amino acids. The germline gives CDR1 SEHNR, CDR2 FQNEAQ (reference sequence). The CDR3 protein is CASSLVPISGANVLTF. As DNA, the CDR3 is TGTGCCAGCAGCTTAGTCCCTATCTCTGGGGCCAACGTCCTGACTTTC.

This chain uses TRBV5-1 with TRBJ1-6, with D uncertain. V was clipped by 0 bases and J by 7 bases, with 17 bases between them. This CDR3 comprises 17 residues. Germline V gene sequence: CDR1 SGHRS, CDR2 YFSETQ. Here the CDR3 reads CASSLGGSTLGNSPLHF. For the CDR3, the DNA is TGCGCCAGCAGCTTGGGAGGATCGACCCTTGGGAATTCACCCCTCCACTTT.

The chain employs TRBV10-3 and TRBJ2-3; 9 nucleotides line up with TRBD2. CDR1 is ENHRY and CDR2 is SYGVKD in the germline V gene. V lost 2 bases to trimming and J lost 0 bases; unmatched junction nucleotides: 3. CDR3 length: 16 amino acids. This CDR3 reads CAISEGLAGSTDTQYF. The CDR3 coding sequence is TGTGCCATCAGTGAGGGGCTAGCGGGGAGCACAGATACGCAGTATTTT.